Shown below are 2 T cell receptor beta chains from a single sample sequenced in a study of radiation and T cells in renal cell carcinoma. Specified time point: blood 4 weeks post-SBRT, at nephrectomy. Treatment specified: 15 Gy SBRT to primary tumor, nephrectomy 4 weeks later. TCRdb keeps only in-frame clones here, not all; method: immunoSEQ multiplex PCR. The sample consists of over 30,000 clones, 81% of them appearing once. The source material was blood, sampled from a patient whose treatment included radiotherapy and nephrectomy. The receptors originated from a man aged 60-69 years with renal cell carcinoma.

CDR3 DNA: TGTGCCAGTAGTAGGAGGGACAGGGCCTCAGCAGATACGCAGTATTTT. This sequence encodes CASSRRDRASADTQYF. J is TRBJ2-3 and V is TRBV19; 9 nucleotides align to TRBD1. V shed 4 bases, J shed 4 bases, and the junction held 9 bases outside the gene matches. CDR1 LNHDA and CDR2 SQIVND come from the germline V gene (reference sequence). The CDR3 is 16 amino acids.

This clone was seen a few times. The chain uses TRBV4-3 and TRBJ1-1; D remains unclear. The CDR3 is made up of 16 amino acids. Germline V lookup: CDR1 LGHNA, CDR2 YSLEER. Trimming left V 1 base short and J 5 bases short, with 17 bases between. The CDR3 DNA is TGCGCCAGCAGCCAAGGCCTAGGATGGGGTGAAACTGAAGCTTTCTTT. Translating it yields CASSQGLGWGETEAFF.